This is a list of T cell receptor beta chains from one sample in a study of control samples from healthy donors and cancer patients. Profiled with immunoSEQ multiplex PCR; TCRdb holds only in-frame clones, not every one. This table has some 120,000 clones, about 92% appearing once. The sample taken for sequencing was PBMCs. The origin of the receptors is a man aged 45 to 65 with head and neck cancer. Each CDR3 is given without its conserved first and last residue. The D gene is left open where the match is weak. Where a row states a size, it is once, few, many or the class of an expanded clone; other rows omit it.

clone_size | d_call | j_call | v_call | cdr3_aa
- | - | TRBJ1-4 | TRBV6-5 | ASSDSPLLDKLF
- | - | TRBJ2-6 | TRBV19 | ASSIEGTGANVLT
once | - | TRBJ1-6 | TRBV5-6 | ASSLRQDLYSPLH
once | - | TRBJ2-3 | TRBV28 | ASSFGGPEDTQY
- | TRBD2 | TRBJ2-7 | TRBV10-3 | AISDQGAKWGLANEQY
- | - | TRBJ1-2 | TRBV6-6 | ASNGTPNYGYT
- | TRBD1 | TRBJ1-6 | TRBV2 | ASRQGWNSPLH
- | - | TRBJ1-2 | TRBV28 | ASSNRRTS
- | - | TRBJ1-1 | TRBV4-2 | ASSQEASSAF
few | TRBD1 | TRBJ1-1 | TRBV9 | ASSPRGTGPTEAF
- | TRBD1 | TRBJ2-3 | TRBV7-3 | ASSPRTGSTDTQY
- | - | TRBJ2-5 | TRBV10-3 | AISPGSNQETQY
few | - | TRBJ2-7 | TRBV10-3 | AISESLGYEQY
once | TRBD1 | TRBJ2-7 | TRBV27 | ASSKGDRLDEQY
- | - | TRBJ2-7 | TRBV3-1/TRBV3-2 | ASSPDAAHTRSGYEQY
- | TRBD2 | TRBJ2-3 | TRBV19 | ASSGSGTSGGPYRTDTQY
- | TRBD2 | TRBJ2-1 | TRBV7-2 | ASSSTPGGVPREQF
- | - | TRBJ1-5 | TRBV19 | ASTDRSNQPQH
few | TRBD1 | TRBJ2-7 | TRBV3-1/TRBV3-2 | ASSQQGDREQY
- | TRBD2 | TRBJ2-5 | TRBV19 | ASSIASSGGQETQY
- | TRBD1 | TRBJ2-5 | TRBV11-2 | ASSLDRVFETQY
- | - | TRBJ2-1 | TRBV4-3 | ASSQGAANEQF
- | - | TRBJ1-6 | TRBV14 | ASSQLGDSPLH
- | TRBD1 | TRBJ2-7 | TRBV5-1 | ASSLARGRDEQY
- | - | TRBJ1-5 | TRBV30 | AWSPIGGGGNQPQH
- | - | TRBJ1-4 | TRBV6-6 | ASRRYQDPATNEKLF
- | - | TRBJ1-5 | TRBV4-1 | ASSQERQGKNSNQPQH
- | TRBD1 | TRBJ1-2 | TRBV4-2 | ASSRWDREGYT
- | TRBD1 | TRBJ2-5 | TRBV6-5 | ASSRGQNQETQY
- | TRBD1 | TRBJ2-7 | TRBV5-1 | ASSFPGQGIHEQY
- | TRBD2 | TRBJ2-1 | TRBV28 | ASSLGTSGDNEQF
once | - | TRBJ1-5 | TRBV6-2/TRBV6-3 | ASSYATRSNQPQH